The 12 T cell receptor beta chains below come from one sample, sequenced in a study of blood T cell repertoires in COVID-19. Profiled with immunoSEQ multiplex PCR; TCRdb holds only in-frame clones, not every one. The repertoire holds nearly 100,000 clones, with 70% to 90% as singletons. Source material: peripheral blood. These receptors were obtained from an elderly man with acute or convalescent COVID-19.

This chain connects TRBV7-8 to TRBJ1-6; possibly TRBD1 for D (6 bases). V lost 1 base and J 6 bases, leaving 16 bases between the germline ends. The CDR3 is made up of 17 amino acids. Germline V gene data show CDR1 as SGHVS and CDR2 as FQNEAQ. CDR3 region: CASSLEGRGRTNSPLHF. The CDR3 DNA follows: TGTGCCAGCAGCTTAGAGGGCAGGGGCCGTACTAATTCACCCCTCCACTTT.

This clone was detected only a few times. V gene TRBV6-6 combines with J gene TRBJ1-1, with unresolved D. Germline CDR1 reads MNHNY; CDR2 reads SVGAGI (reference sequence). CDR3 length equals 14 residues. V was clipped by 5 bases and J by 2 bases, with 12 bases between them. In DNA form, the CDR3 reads TGTGCCAGCAGTGGACGGGATTTCAACACTGAAGCTTTCTTT. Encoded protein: CASSGRDFNTEAFF.

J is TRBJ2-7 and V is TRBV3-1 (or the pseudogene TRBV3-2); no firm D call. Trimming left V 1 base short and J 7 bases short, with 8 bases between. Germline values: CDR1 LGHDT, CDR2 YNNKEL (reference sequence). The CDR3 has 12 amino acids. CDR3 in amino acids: CASSQAGLEQYF. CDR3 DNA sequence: TGTGCCAGCAGCCAAGCGGGTCTTGAGCAGTACTTC.

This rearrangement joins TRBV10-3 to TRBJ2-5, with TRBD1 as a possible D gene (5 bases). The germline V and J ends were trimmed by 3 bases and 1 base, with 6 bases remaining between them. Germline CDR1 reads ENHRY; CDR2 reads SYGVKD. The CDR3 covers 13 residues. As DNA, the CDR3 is TGTGCCATCAGTGACCAGGGCCAAGAGACCCAGTACTTC. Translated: CAISDQGQETQYF.

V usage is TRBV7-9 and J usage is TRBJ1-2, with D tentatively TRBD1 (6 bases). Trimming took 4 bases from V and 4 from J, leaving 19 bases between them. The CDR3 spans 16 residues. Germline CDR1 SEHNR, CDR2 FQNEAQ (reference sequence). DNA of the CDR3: TGTGCCAGCAGCTCGAAAGCTTACAGGGTCGGCTATGGCTACACCTTC. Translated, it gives CASSSKAYRVGYGYTF.

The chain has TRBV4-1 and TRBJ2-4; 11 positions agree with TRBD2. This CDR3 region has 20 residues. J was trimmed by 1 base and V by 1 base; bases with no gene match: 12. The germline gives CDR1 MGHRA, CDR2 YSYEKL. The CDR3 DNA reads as TGCGCCAGCAGCCAAGGGGCGTTAGCGGGAGGGCCACTGGCCAAAAACATTCAGTACTTC. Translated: CASSQGALAGGPLAKNIQYF.

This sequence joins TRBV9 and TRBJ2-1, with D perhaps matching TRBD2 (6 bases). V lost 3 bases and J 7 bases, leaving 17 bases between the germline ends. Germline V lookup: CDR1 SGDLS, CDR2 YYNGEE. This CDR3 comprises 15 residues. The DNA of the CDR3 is TGTGCCAGCAGCGCGGACCTAGCGTCCCATAATGAGCAGTTCTTC. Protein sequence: CASSADLASHNEQFF.

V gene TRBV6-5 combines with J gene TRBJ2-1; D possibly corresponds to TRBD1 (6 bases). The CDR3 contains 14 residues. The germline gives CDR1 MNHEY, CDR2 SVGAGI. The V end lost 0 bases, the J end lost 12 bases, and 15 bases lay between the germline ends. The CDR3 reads CASSYSVPQGGQFF. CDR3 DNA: TGTGCCAGCAGTTACTCGGTCCCACAAGGGGGGCAGTTCTTC.

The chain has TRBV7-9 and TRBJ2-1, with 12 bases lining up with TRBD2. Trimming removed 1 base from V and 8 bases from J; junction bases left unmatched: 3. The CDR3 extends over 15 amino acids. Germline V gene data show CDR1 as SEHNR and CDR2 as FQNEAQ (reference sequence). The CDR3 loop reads CASSLGLAGDDEQFF. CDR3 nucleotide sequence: TGTGCCAGCAGCTTAGGACTAGCGGGAGATGATGAGCAGTTCTTC.

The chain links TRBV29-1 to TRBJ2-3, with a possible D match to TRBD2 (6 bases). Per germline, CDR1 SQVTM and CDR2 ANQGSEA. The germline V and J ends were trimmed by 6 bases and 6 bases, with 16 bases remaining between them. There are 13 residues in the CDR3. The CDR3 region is CSVTQAGGDTQYF. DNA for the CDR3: TGCAGCGTCACCCAAGCGGGCGGGGATACGCAGTATTTT.

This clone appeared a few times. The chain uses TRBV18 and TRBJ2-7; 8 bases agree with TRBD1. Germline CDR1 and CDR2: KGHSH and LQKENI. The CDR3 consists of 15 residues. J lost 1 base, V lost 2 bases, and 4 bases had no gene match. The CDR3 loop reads CASSPDRGRSYEQYF. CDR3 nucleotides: TGTGCCAGCTCACCAGACAGGGGTAGGTCCTACGAGCAGTACTTC.

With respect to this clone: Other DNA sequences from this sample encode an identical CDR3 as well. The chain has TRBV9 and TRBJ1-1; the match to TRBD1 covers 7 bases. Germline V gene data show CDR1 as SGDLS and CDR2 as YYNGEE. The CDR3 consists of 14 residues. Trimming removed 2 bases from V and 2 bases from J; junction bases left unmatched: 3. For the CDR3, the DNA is TGTGCCAGCAGCGTGACAGGGAGCAACACTGAAGCTTTCTTT. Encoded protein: CASSVTGSNTEAFF.